This entry lists 18 T cell receptor beta chains sequenced from one sample in a study of lymphopenia after photon versus proton radiotherapy. The data were produced by immunoSEQ multiplex PCR, yet TCRdb's version contains in-frame clones alone and is incomplete. This repertoire shows 35,000 to 50,000 clones, about four fifths found once; its top ten account for over 20%. The specimen was peripheral blood, collected from a patient treated with proton-based radiotherapy. These receptors all stem from a woman in her 70s with pancreatic cancer.

V and J are TRBV28 and TRBJ2-1; D tentatively reads TRBD1 or TRBD2 (7 bases each). The germline V gene has CDR1 MDHEN and CDR2 SYDVKM. The CDR3 runs to 15 residues. V was trimmed by 8 bases and J by 8 bases, leaving 22 bases between them. The CDR3 DNA reads TGTGCCAGCCCACCCACAGGGGAGGGATCCGATGAGCAGTTCTTC. It yields the protein CASPPTGEGSDEQFF.

The rearrangement joins TRBV5-4 to TRBJ2-7, with D uncertain. This CDR3 has 14 amino acids. The germline V gene has CDR1 SGHNT and CDR2 YYREEE (reference sequence). Between the trimmed V and J ends, which lost 1 base and 0 bases, there was a span of 8 bases. The CDR3 here is CASSLSQSSYEQYF. In DNA, the CDR3 is TGTGCCAGCAGCTTGAGCCAGAGCTCCTACGAGCAGTACTTC.

This clone was recorded a few times. The rearrangement uses TRBV6-5 and TRBJ1-6, with TRBD1 matching 9 bases. This CDR3 has 15 residues. Germline-derived CDR1 and CDR2 are MNHEY and SVGAGI. J lost 10 bases, V lost 8 bases, and 12 bases had no gene match. The CDR3 here is CASSLFSTGGSPLHF. The CDR3 nucleotides are TGTGCCAGCTCGTTGTTCTCGACAGGGGGGTCACCCCTCCACTTT.

The chain links TRBV18 to TRBJ2-3; D unclear. V was cut by 0 bases and J by 0 bases, with 10 bases left in between. This CDR3 contains 16 residues. Germline V gene lookup returns CDR1 KGHSH and CDR2 LQKENI. DNA for the CDR3: TGTGCCAGCTCACCACCTCTCCGGCAAAGCACAGATACGCAGTATTTT. As protein: CASSPPLRQSTDTQYF.

V and J are TRBV30 and TRBJ2-7; D perhaps matches TRBD1 (7 bases). In germline, CDR1 is GTSNPN, CDR2 SVGIG (reference sequence). V lost 3 bases to trimming and J lost 2 bases, with 11 bases between them. CDR3 length: 13 amino acids. CDR3 nucleotide sequence: TGTGCCTGGAGCGCGGGACAGACCTACGAGCAGTACTTC. Translated, it gives CAWSAGQTYEQYF.

The gene calls are TRBV9 and TRBJ2-3; D could derive from TRBD1 or TRBD2 (5 bases each). The germline gives CDR1 SGDLS, CDR2 YYNGEE. Trimming pared 4 bases from V and 0 bases from J, leaving 12 bases between. CDR3 length: 15 residues. CDR3: CASSRGRKSTDTQYF. CDR3 DNA: TGTGCCAGCAGCCGGGGCCGGAAAAGCACAGATACGCAGTATTTT.

The chain has TRBV9 and TRBJ2-1; the D gene is possibly TRBD2 (5 bases). The V end was cut by 4 bases, the J end by 6 bases, with 17 bases between. The CDR3 contains 15 residues. The V gene's germline CDR1 is SGDLS and CDR2 YYNGEE. The CDR3 loop is CASSPRDSTLNEQFF. CDR3 DNA sequence: TGTGCCAGCAGCCCCCGGGATTCCACACTCAATGAGCAGTTCTTC. Together with reference TRBV9 and TRBJ2-1, the CDR3 gives the full variable domain: DSGVTQTPKHLITATGQRVTLRCSPRSGDLSVYWYQQSLDQGLQFLIQYYNGEERAKGNILERFSAQQFPDLHSELNLSSLELGDSALYFCASSPRDSTLNEQFFGPGTRLTVL.

The chain combines TRBV7-2 with TRBJ2-7; TRBD2 aligns across 8 bases. CDR3 length: 13 residues. Germline values: CDR1 SGHTA, CDR2 FQGNSA. J lost 4 bases, V lost 2 bases, and 1 base had no gene match. The CDR3 region is CASSLSGRYEQYF. CDR3 bases: TGTGCCAGCAGCTTAAGCGGGAGATACGAGCAGTACTTC.

This rearrangement joins TRBV15 to TRBJ2-2; no reliable D call. CDR1 LNHNV and CDR2 YYDKDF come from the germline V gene (reference sequence). The CDR3 spans 14 residues. V lost 7 bases and J 0 bases, leaving 9 bases between the germline ends. The CDR3 loop is CATNGRPNTGELFF. DNA for the CDR3: TGTGCCACCAACGGCAGACCGAACACCGGGGAGCTGTTTTTT.

The chain combines TRBV7-6 with TRBJ2-7, with D tentatively TRBD2 (5 bases). V was trimmed by 5 bases and J by 2 bases, leaving 13 bases between them. Per germline, CDR1 SGHVS and CDR2 FNYEAQ. The CDR3 sequence is 14 residues long. In DNA form, the CDR3 reads TGTGCCAGCAGCCCTCTGGCGCGGGCCTACGAGCAGTACTTC. It specifies CASSPLARAYEQYF.

In DNA, the CDR3 is TGTGCCAGCAGCCCTGACAGAATAGGACGCAATGAGCAGTTCTTC. It codes for CASSPDRIGRNEQFF. The rearrangement joins TRBV7-9 to TRBJ2-1; TRBD1 might be the D (5 bases). Germline V lookup: CDR1 SEHNR, CDR2 FQNEAQ (reference sequence). Trimming took 5 bases from V and 6 from J, leaving 17 bases between them. CDR3 length: 15 residues.

This chain uses TRBV5-1 with TRBJ2-1; 10 nucleotides agree with TRBD2. The germline V gene encodes CDR1 SGHRS and CDR2 YFSETQ. The CDR3 contains 14 residues. V dropped 6 bases and J dropped 2; count of bases not matched to a gene: 2. As DNA, the CDR3 is TGCGCCAGCACTACTAGCGGGACCTACAATGAGCAGTTCTTC. Protein: CASTTSGTYNEQFF.

This clone is a singleton in its sample. The chain is built from TRBV4-2 and TRBJ2-2; 15 nucleotides align to TRBD2. V gave up 1 base and J gave up 5 bases; unmatched junction bases: 5. CDR3 length: 18 amino acids. The germline V gene has CDR1 LGHNA and CDR2 YNFKEQ. In nucleotides, the CDR3 is TGTGCCAGCAGCCAAGGGACTAGCGGGAGGGCCGGTACCGGGGAGCTGTTTTTT. This encodes CASSQGTSGRAGTGELFF.

This chain connects TRBV6-5 to TRBJ1-2; 9 positions match TRBD1. CDR1 and CDR2 (germline): MNHEY, SVGAGI. V trimming: 5 bases; J trimming: 7 bases; junction bases outside the gene matches: 8. This CDR3 is built from 14 residues. The CDR3 here is CASSIRDRDFGYTF. The DNA of the CDR3 is TGTGCCAGCAGTATCCGGGACAGGGACTTTGGCTACACCTTC.

V gene TRBV29-1 combines with J gene TRBJ2-1; D remains ambiguous. The CDR3 has 13 residues. The V end was cut by 6 bases, the J end by 7 bases, with 16 bases between. Germline lookup yields CDR1 SQVTM and CDR2 ANQGSEA. CDR3 sequence: CSVGIRPGNEQFF. CDR3 coding DNA: TGCAGCGTGGGGATACGCCCTGGGAATGAGCAGTTCTTC.

The V call is TRBV4-2, the J call TRBJ2-2; D unclear. Deletions cut 0 bases from V and 9 bases from J, with 14 bases between. The length of the CDR3 is 15 residues. CDR1 and CDR2 (germline): LGHNA, YNFKEQ. CDR3 sequence: CASSQDEPSVRELFF. Written as DNA, the CDR3 is TGTGCCAGCAGCCAAGATGAGCCGAGCGTCCGGGAGCTGTTTTTT.

The sample holds one count of this clone. The chain carries TRBV28 and TRBJ2-1; either TRBD1 or TRBD2 may fit D (5 bases each). The germline gives CDR1 MDHEN, CDR2 SYDVKM. The ends were cut back, 5 bases at V and 6 bases at J, with 14 bases in the middle. This CDR3 region has 14 residues. The CDR3 sequence is CASSDRSRGNEQFF. CDR3 nucleotides: TGTGCCAGCAGTGACCGATCGAGGGGCAATGAGCAGTTCTTC.

The chain uses TRBV9 and TRBJ1-1, with D possibly matching TRBD1 (5 bases). The V end was cut by 3 bases, the J end by 2 bases, with 11 bases between. CDR3 length: 14 amino acids. CDR1 is SGDLS, CDR2 YYNGEE, per germline. In DNA form, the CDR3 reads TGTGCCAGCAGCGGAATGGGGCAAAACACTGAAGCTTTCTTT. As protein: CASSGMGQNTEAFF.